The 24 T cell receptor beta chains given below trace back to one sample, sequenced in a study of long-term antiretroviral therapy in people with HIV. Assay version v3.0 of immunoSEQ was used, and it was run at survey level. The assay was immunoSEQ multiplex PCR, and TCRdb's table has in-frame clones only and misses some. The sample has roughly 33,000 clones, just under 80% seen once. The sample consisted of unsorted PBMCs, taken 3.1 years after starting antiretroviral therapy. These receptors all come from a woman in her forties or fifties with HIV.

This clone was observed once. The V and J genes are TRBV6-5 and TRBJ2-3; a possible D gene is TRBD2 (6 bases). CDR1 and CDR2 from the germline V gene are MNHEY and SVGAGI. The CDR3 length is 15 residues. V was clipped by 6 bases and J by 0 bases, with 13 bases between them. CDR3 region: CASSPEGYSTDTQYF. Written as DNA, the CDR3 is TGTGCCAGCAGCCCGGAGGGGTATAGCACAGATACGCAGTATTTT.

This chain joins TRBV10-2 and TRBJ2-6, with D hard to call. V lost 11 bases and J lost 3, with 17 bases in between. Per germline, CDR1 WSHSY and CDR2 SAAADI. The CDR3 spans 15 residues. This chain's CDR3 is CAAAVGYDGANVLTF. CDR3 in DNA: TGCGCCGCGGCGGTCGGGTACGATGGGGCCAACGTCCTGACTTTC.

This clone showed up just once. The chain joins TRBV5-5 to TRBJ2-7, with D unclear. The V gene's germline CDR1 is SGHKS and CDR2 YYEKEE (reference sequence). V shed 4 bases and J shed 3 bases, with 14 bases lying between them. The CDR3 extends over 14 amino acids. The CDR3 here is CASSHIGRNYEQYF. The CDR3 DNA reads TGTGCCAGCAGCCACATTGGCCGGAACTACGAGCAGTACTTC.

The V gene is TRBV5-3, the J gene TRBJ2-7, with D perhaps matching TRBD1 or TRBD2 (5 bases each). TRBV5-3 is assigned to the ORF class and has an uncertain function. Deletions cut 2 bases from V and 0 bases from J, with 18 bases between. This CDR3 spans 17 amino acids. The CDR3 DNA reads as TGTGCCAGAAGCTTAGCCCATACAGTGGGACGCTCCTACGAGCAGTACGTC. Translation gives CARSLAHTVGRSYEQYV.

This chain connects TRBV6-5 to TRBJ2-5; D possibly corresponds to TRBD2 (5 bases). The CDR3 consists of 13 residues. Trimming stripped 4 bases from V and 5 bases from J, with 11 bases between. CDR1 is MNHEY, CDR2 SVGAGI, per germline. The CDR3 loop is CASSSGIMETQYF. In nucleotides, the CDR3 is TGTGCCAGCAGTTCGGGGATTATGGAGACCCAGTACTTC.

The CDR3 sequence: CASSLFVGRDTEAFF. The CDR3 DNA follows: TGTGCCAGCAGCTTATTTGTCGGTCGGGACACTGAAGCTTTCTTT. This sequence joins TRBV7-8 and TRBJ1-1; D ambiguous. The germline V and J ends were trimmed by 2 bases and 3 bases, with 13 bases remaining between them. This CDR3 contains 15 residues. The germline V gene encodes CDR1 SGHVS and CDR2 FQNEAQ. The full variable domain, in which reference TRBV7-8 and TRBJ1-1 provide the parts outside the CDR3, is GAGVSQSPRYKVAKRGQDVALRCDPISGHVSLFWYQQALGQGPEFLTYFQNEAQLDKSGLPSDRFFAERPEGSVSTLKIQRTQQEDSAVYLCASSLFVGRDTEAFFGQGTRLTVV.

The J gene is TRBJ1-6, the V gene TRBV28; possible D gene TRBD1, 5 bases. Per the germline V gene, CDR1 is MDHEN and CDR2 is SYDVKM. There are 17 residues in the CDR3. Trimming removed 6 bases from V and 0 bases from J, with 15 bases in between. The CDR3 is CASRKPGLRSYNSPLHF. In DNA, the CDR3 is TGTGCCAGCAGAAAGCCGGGACTGCGCTCCTATAATTCACCCCTCCACTTT. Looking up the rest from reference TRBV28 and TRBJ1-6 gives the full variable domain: DVKVTQSSRYLVKRTGEKVFLECVQDMDHENMFWYRQDPGLGLRLIYFSYDVKMKEKGDIPEGYSVSREKKERFSLILESASTNQTSMYLCASRKPGLRSYNSPLHFGNGTRLTVT.

CDR3 in DNA: TGTGCCTGCACCTGGGGAGGGGGCTCCCCTAATTCACCCCTCCACTTT. The encoded protein is CACTWGGGSPNSPLHF. The chain is built from TRBV30 and TRBJ1-6; 7 bases are a match to TRBD1. The V and J ends lost 6 bases and 6 bases, in that order; junction bases with no gene match: 14. The CDR3 has 16 amino acids. Germline values: CDR1 GTSNPN, CDR2 SVGIG (reference sequence).

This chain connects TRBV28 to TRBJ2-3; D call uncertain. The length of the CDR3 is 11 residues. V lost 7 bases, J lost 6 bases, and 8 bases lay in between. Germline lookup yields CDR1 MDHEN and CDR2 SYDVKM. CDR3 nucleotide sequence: TGTGCCAGCACCCCCGGTGATACGCAGTATTTT. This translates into CASTPGDTQYF.

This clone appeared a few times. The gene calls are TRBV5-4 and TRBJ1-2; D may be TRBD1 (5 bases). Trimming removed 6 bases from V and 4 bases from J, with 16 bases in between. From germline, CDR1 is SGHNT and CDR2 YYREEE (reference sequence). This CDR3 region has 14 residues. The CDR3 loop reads CASTANRDPYGYTF. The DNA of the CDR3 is TGTGCCAGCACCGCAAACCGGGACCCCTATGGCTACACCTTC.

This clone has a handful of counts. This CDR3 reads CSVSAVPGQGRDEQYF. The CDR3 DNA reads TGCAGCGTCTCGGCCGTCCCCGGACAGGGGAGAGACGAGCAGTACTTC. J is TRBJ2-7 and V is TRBV29-1; 9 bases map to TRBD1. The CDR3 sequence is 16 residues long. Per the germline V gene, CDR1 is SQVTM and CDR2 is ANQGSEA. The ends lost 6 bases at V and 5 bases at J; junction bases unmatched: 17.

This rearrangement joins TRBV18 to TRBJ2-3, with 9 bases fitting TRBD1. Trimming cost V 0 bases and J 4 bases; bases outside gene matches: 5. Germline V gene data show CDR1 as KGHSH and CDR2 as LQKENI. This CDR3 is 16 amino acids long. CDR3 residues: CASSPPLGQGPDTQYF. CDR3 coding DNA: TGTGCCAGCTCACCACCGCTGGGACAGGGTCCAGATACGCAGTATTTT.

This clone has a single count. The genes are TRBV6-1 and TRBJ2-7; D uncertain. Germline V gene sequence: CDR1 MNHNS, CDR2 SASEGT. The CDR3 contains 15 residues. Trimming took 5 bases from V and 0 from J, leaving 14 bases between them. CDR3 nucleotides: TGTGCCAGCAGTACCAACAGACCGGGCTCCTACGAGCAGTACGTC. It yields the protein CASSTNRPGSYEQYV.

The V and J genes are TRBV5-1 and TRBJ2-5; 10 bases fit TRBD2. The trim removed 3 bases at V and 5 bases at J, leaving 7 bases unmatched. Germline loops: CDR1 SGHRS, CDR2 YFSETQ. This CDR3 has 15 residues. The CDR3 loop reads CASSSERGGGETQYF. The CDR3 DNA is TGCGCCAGCAGCTCGGAGCGGGGGGGCGGGGAGACCCAGTACTTC.

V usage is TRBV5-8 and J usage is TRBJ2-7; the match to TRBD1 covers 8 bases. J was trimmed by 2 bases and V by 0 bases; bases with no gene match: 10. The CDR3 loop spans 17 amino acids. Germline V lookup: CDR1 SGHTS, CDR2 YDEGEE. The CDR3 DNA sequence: TGTGCCAGCAGCTTGGATGTGCGGACAGGGAAGACCTACGAGCAGTACGTC. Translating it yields CASSLDVRTGKTYEQYV.

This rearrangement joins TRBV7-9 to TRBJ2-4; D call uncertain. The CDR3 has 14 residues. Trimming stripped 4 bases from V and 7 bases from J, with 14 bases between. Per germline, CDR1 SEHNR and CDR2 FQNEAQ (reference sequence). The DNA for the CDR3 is TGTGCCAGCAGCTCCGGATCCTATTGGAACATTCAGTACTTC. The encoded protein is CASSSGSYWNIQYF.

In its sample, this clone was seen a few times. The CDR3 coding sequence is TGTGCCAGTAGTACGGGGACAGCCAATGAGCAGTTCTTC. Its protein product is CASSTGTANEQFF. This chain joins TRBV19 and TRBJ2-1, with 7 bases matching TRBD1. This CDR3 spans 13 amino acids. Germline V CDR1 and CDR2: LNHDA, SQIVND (reference sequence). V gave up 4 bases and J gave up 6 bases; unmatched junction bases: 3.

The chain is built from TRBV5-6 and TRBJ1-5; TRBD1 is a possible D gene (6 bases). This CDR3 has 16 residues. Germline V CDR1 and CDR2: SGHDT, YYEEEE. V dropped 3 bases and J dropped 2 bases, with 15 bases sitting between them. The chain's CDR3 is CASSWGGPGGNQPQHF. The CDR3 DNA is TGTGCCAGCAGCTGGGGGGGCCCCGGTGGCAATCAGCCCCAGCATTTT.

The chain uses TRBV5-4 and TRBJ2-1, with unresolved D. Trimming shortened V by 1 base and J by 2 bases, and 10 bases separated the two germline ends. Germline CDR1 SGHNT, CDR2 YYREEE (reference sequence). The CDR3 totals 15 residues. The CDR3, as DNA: TGTGCCAGCAGCTTGATGTCAGGAACCTACAATGAGCAGTTCTTC. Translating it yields CASSLMSGTYNEQFF.

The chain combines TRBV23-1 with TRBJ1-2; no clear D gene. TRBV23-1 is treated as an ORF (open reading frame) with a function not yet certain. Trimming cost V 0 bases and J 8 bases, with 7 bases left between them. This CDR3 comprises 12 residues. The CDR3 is CASSQSPWGYTF. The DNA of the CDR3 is TGCGCCAGCAGTCAATCCCCCTGGGGCTACACCTTC.

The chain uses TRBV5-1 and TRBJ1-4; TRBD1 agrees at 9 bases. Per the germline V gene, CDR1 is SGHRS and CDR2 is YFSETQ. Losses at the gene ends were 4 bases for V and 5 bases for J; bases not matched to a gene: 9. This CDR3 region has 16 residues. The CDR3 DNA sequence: TGCGCCAGCAGCGGAGGGACAGGGCCAAGCAATGAAAAACTGTTTTTT. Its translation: CASSGGTGPSNEKLFF.

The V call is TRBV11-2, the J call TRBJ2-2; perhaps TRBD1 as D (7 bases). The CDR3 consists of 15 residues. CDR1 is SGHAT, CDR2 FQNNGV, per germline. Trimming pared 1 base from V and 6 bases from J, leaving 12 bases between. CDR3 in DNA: TGTGCCAGCAGCTTAGGTGGAGGGGGCCCCGGGGAGCTGTTTTTT. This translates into CASSLGGGGPGELFF.

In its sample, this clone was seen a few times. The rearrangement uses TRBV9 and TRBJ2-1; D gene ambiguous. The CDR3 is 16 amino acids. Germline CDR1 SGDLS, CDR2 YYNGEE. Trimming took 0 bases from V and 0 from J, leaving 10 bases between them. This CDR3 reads CASSVVGANSYNEQFF. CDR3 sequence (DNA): TGTGCCAGCAGCGTAGTAGGCGCCAACTCCTACAATGAGCAGTTCTTC.

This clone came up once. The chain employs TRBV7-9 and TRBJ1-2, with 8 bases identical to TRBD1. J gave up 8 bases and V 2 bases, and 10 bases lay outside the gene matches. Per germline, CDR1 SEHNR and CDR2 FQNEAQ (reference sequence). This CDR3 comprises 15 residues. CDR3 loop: CASSLPRTGFQGYTF. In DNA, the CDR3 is TGTGCCAGCAGCTTACCCCGGACAGGGTTTCAAGGCTACACCTTC.